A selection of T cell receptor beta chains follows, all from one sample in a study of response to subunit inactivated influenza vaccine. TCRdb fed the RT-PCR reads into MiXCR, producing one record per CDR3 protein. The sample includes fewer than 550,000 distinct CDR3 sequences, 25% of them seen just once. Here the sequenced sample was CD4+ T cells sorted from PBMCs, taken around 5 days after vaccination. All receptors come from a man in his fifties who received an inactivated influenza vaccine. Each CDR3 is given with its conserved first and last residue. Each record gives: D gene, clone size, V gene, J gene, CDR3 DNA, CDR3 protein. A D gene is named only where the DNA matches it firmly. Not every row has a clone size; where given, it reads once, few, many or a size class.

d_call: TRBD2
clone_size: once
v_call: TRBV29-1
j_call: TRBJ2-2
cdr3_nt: TGCAGCGTAGAGACTAGCCTATTCGGGGAGCTGTTTTTT
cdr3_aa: CSVETSLFGELFF

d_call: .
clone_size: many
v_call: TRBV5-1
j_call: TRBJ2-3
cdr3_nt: TGCGCCAGCAGCTTGGAGGTGCCAGGGAGCACAGATACGCAGTATTTT
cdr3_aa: CASSLEVPGSTDTQYF

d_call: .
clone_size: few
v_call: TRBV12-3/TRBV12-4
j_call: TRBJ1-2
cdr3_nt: TGTGCCAGCAGTTTAGGATCGATCCGATCGGACTATGGCTACACCTTC
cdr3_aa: CASSLGSIRSDYGYTF

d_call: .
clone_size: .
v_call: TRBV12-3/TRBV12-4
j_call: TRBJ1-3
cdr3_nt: TGTGCCAGCAGTTTGGGGAGGGGTTCTGGAAACACCATATATTTT
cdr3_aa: CASSLGRGSGNTIYF

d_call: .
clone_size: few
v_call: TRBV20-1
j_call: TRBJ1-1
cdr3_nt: TGCAGTGCTAGAGATTCGAGGCAGGGTGGCACTGAAGCTTTCTTT
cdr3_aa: CSARDSRQGGTEAFF

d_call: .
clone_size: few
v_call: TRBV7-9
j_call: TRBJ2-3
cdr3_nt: TGTGCCAGCAGCCGTCTCGGACAGAACACAGATACGCAGTATTTT
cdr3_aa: CASSRLGQNTDTQYF

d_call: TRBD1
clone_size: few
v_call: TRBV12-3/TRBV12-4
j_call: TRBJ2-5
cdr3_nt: TGTGCCACCGGGACAGCAAAAGAGACCCAGTACTTC
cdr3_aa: CATGTAKETQYF

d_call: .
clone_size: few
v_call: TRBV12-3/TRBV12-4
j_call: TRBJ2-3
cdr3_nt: TGTGCCAGCAGCACCGGGCCGAGACCAGATACGCAGTATTTT
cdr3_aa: CASSTGPRPDTQYF

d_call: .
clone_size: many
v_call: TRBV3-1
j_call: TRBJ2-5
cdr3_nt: TGTGCCAGCAGCCCAGAACGAGGCGGCCAGTACTTC
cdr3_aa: CASSPERGGQYF

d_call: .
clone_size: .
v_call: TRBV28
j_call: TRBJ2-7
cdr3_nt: TGTGCCAGCAGCAGTTTAAGTAGGGCTAGCAGCTTATACGAGCAGTACTTC
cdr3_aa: CASSSLSRASSLYEQYF

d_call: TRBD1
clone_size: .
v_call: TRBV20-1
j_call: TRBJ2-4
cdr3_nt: TGCAGTGCTCTTGGACAGGGAAGGGGGACTCAGTACTTC
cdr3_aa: CSALGQGRGTQYF

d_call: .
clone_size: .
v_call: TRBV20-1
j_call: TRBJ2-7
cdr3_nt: TGCAGTGCTCTCCCGGGCTCCTACGAGCAGTACTTC
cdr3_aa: CSALPGSYEQYF

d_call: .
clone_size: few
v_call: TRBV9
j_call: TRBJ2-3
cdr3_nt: TGTGCCAGCAGCGTAGGGACGCCGATAGATACGCAGTATTTT
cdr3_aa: CASSVGTPIDTQYF

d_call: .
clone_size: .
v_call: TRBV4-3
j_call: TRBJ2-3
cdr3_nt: TGCGCCAGCAGCCAAGATTGGGGGCGCACAGATACGCAGTATTTT
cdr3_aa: CASSQDWGRTDTQYF

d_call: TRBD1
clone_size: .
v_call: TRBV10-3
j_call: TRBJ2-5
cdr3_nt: TGTGCCATCAGCCAGGACAGGGCAGAAGAGACCCAGTACTTC
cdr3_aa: CAISQDRAEETQYF

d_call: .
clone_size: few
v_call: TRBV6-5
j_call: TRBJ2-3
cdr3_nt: TGTGCCAGCAGTCACCGGGACAATTCAGATACGCAGTATTTT
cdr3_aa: CASSHRDNSDTQYF

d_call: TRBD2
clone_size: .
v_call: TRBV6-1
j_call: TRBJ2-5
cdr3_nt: TGTGCCAGCAGAAACCGACCCGGGACTAGTAAAGAGACCCAGTACTTC
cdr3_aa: CASRNRPGTSKETQYF

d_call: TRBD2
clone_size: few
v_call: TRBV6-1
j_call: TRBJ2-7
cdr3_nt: TGTGCCACCAAGGGACTAGCGGGAGGCTACGAGCAGTACTTC
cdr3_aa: CATKGLAGGYEQYF

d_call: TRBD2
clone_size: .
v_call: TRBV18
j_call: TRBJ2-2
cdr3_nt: TGTGCCAGCTCACCACTGTTAATAGCGGGACCCGCGAACACCGGGGAGCTGTTTTTT
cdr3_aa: CASSPLLIAGPANTGELFF

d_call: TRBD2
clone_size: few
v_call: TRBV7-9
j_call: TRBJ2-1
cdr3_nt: TGTGCCAGCAGCTTACTACTAGCGGGAGACAGGAATGAGCAGTTCTTC
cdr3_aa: CASSLLLAGDRNEQFF

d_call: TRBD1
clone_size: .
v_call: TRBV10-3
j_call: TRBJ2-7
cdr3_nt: TGTGCCATCAGTGACTCAAAGGACAGGATCTCCTACGAGCAGTACTTC
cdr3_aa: CAISDSKDRISYEQYF

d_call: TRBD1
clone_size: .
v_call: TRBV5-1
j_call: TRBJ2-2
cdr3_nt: TGCGCCAGCAGCTTCCGGGACAGGGATACCGGGGAGCTGTTTTTT
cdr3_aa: CASSFRDRDTGELFF

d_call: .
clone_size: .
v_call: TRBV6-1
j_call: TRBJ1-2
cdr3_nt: TGTGCCAGCAGTGAACAGCCGACAGAAACTTATGGCTACACCTTC
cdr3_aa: CASSEQPTETYGYTF

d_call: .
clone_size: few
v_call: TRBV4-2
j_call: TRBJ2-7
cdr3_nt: TGTGCCAGCAGCCAAGAGTCGCAGGGGCGTGAGCAGTACTTC
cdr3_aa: CASSQESQGREQYF

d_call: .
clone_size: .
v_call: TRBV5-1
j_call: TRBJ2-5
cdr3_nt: TGCGCCAGCAGCAAGGACAGTAAAGAGACCCAGTACTTC
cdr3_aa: CASSKDSKETQYF

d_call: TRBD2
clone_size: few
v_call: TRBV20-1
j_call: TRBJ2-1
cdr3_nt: TGCAGTGCTAGATATATAAGGACTAGCGGGGGGGTCGTGTTCTTC
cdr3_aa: CSARYIRTSGGVVFF

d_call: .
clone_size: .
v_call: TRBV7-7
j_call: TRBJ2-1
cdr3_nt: TGTGCTAGCAGCTTATTATTAGAACAGGCCGAGCAGTTCTTC
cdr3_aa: CASSLLLEQAEQFF

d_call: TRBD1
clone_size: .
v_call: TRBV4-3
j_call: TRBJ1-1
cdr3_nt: TGCGCCAGCAGCCTAGGACAGGGGATCACTGAAGCTTTCTTT
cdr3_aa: CASSLGQGITEAFF

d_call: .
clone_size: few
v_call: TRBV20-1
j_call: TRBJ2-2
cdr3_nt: TGCAGTGCTGACCCCGGGACAACCACCGGGGAGCTGTTTTTT
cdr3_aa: CSADPGTTTGELFF

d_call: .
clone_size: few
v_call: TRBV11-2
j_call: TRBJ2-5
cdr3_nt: TGTGCCAGCAGCTCCCTTAGGCTTCGGGGTCCAGAGACCCAGTACTTC
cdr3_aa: CASSSLRLRGPETQYF

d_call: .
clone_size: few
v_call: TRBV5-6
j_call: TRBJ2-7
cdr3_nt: TGTGCCACCGCGACTAGGGGGAACTACGAGCAGTACTTC
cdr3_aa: CATATRGNYEQYF

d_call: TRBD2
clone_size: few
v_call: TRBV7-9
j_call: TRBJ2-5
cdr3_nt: TGTGCCAGCAGCCCATCACTAGCGGGGGGCCGAGAGACCCAGTACTTC
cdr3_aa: CASSPSLAGGRETQYF

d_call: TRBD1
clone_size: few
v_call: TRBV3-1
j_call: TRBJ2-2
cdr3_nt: TGTGCCAGCAGCCAATGGGACAGCACCGGGGAGCTGTTTTTT
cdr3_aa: CASSQWDSTGELFF

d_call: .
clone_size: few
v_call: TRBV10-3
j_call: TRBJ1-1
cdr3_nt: TGTGCCATAGCGTCACCTCTGAGAGGGACGAACACTGAAGCTTTCTTT
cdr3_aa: CAIASPLRGTNTEAFF

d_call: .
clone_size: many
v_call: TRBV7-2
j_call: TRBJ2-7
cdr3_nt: TGTGCCAGCAGCGCCCGAGGGGGGGGCCCTTACGAGCAGTACTTC
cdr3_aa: CASSARGGGPYEQYF

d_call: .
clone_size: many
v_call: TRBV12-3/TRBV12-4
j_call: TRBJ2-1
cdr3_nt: TGTGCCAGCATGGGGTACAATGAGCAGTTCTTC
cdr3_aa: CASMGYNEQFF

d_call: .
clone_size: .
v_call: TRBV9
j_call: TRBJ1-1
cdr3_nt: TGTGCCAGCAGCCCCACTCCGGGGTGGGGTTCGGATGAAGCTTTCTTT
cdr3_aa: CASSPTPGWGSDEAFF

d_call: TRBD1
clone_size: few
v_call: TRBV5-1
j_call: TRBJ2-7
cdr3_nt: TGCGCCAGCAGCTTGGACAGGGGAAGCCACGAGCAGTACTTC
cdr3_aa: CASSLDRGSHEQYF

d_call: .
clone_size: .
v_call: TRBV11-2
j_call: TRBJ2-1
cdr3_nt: TGTGCCAGCAGCTTAGGCCAGGGGAGATCCTACAATGAGCAGTTCTTC
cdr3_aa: CASSLGQGRSYNEQFF

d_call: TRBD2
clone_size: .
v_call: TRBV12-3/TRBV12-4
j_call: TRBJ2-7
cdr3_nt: TGTGCCAGCACCTCAAGCGCGGGAGGGCGGAACGAGCAGTACTTC
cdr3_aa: CASTSSAGGRNEQYF

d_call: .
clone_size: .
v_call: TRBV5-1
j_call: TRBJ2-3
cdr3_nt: TGCGCCAGCAGCTTGGGACCACAAAGCACAGATACGCAGTATTTT
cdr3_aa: CASSLGPQSTDTQYF

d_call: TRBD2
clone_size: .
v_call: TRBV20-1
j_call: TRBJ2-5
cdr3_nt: TGCAGTGCTACCGGGACTAGCGGGGGTTACTCCTGGGGAACCCAGTACTTC
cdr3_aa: CSATGTSGGYSWGTQYF

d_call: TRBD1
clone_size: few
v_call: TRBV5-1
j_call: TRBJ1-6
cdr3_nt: TGCGCCAGCAGCTGGGGACAGGGTGAATCACCCCTCCACTTT
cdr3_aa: CASSWGQGESPLHF

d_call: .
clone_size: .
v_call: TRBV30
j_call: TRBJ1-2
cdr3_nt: TGTGCCTGGAGTAGTAAGACCTGGGGCTACACCTTC
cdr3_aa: CAWSSKTWGYTF

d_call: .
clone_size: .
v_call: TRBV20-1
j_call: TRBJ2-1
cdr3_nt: TGCAGTGCTAGAGGACGATTCCCCAAGCGGTCCCGCTACAATGAGCAGTTCTTC
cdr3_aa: CSARGRFPKRSRYNEQFF

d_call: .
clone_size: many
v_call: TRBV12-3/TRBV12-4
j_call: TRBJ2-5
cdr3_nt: TGTGCCAGCAGTTTAGGTCGGCAGGCCGGAAAAGAGACCCAGTACTTC
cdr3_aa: CASSLGRQAGKETQYF

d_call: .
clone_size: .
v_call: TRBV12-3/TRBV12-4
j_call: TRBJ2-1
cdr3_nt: TGTGCCAGCAGTTTATCCCAGCGGACCTTTCGGGATGAGCAGTTCTTC
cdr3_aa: CASSLSQRTFRDEQFF

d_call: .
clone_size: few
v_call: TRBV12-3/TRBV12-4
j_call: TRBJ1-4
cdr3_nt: TGTGCCAGCAGCGAAGGATGGGGGGATGAAAAACTGTTTTTT
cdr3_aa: CASSEGWGDEKLFF